The 17 T cell receptor beta chains below all came from one sample that was sequenced in a study of T cell repertoires in cytomegalovirus infection. No antigens are known for them. TCRdb recomputed calls from the reads with MiXCR, one row per CDR3 protein. The sample holds approximately 990,000 distinct CDR3 sequences, roughly 31% seen once. The material was cultured CD8+ T cells from PBMCs, obtained from culture after CMV antigen stimulation. These receptors were taken from a human donor in good health (CMV status not recorded). Some clones in this sample may be carry-over from other donors' samples.

This clonotype was observed a few times. The chain couples TRBV5-5 to TRBJ2-1; D is perhaps TRBD2 (5 bases). The CDR3 has 15 amino acids. The V gene lost 3 bases and the J gene lost 2 bases, with 12 bases spanning the gap. The germline V gene encodes CDR1 SGHKS and CDR2 YYEKEE (reference sequence). CDR3 bases: TGTGCCAGCAGCTCTAGCTGGGGAGCCTACAATGAGCAGTTCTTC. Encoded protein: CASSSSWGAYNEQFF.

In its sample, this clonotype was seen a few times. The rearrangement joins TRBV5-4 to TRBJ2-1; tentatively, D is TRBD1 (5 bases). The germline gives CDR1 SGHNT, CDR2 YYREEE (reference sequence). The CDR3 sequence is 15 residues long. V was clipped by 1 base and J by 8 bases, with 16 bases between them. CDR3 nucleotides: TGTGCCAGCAGCTTGCAACGATTGGCCAGGGATGAGCAGTTCTTC. Amino acid sequence: CASSLQRLARDEQFF.

This clonotype was observed many times. The gene calls are TRBV7-6 and TRBJ2-2; no firm D call. Germline values: CDR1 SGHVS, CDR2 FNYEAQ. V gave up 3 bases and J gave up 6 bases, with 2 bases separating them. The CDR3 loop spans 11 amino acids. Here the CDR3 DNA reads TGTGCCAGCAGCTTCCCCGGGGAGCTGTTTTTT. Translating gives CASSFPGELFF. Looking up the rest from reference TRBV7-6 and TRBJ2-2 gives the full variable domain: GAGVSQSPRYKVTKRGQDVALRCDPISGHVSLYWYRQALGQGPEFLTYFNYEAQQDKSGLPNDRFSAERPEGSISTLTIQRTEQRDSAMYRCASSFPGELFFGEGSRLTVL.

This clonotype turned up a few times. This chain uses TRBV6-6 with TRBJ2-2; D might be TRBD1 (5 bases). The germline V gene has CDR1 MNHNY and CDR2 SVGAGI (reference sequence). The CDR3 totals 18 residues. V was cut by 0 bases and J by 2 bases, with 16 bases left in between. Here the CDR3 reads CASSYSLTAQKNTGELFF. The CDR3 region has the DNA TGTGCCAGCAGTTACTCCCTGACAGCCCAGAAAAACACCGGGGAGCTGTTTTTT.

Comment on this clonotype: A much larger clonotype is one base distant, so this may be a read error. Here the CDR3 DNA reads TGTGTCAGTAGCCAGTCGATCCAGCCCCAGCATTTT. Amino acid sequence: CVSSQSIQPQHF. The J gene is TRBJ1-5, the V gene TRBV19; D unresolved. Germline V gene sequence: CDR1 LNHDA, CDR2 SQIVND (reference sequence). The CDR3 spans 12 residues.

The chain employs TRBV7-8 and TRBJ2-5, with TRBD2 identical over 8 bases. This CDR3 is built from 15 residues. The germline V gene encodes CDR1 SGHVS and CDR2 FQNEAQ. The trim removed 5 bases at V and 5 bases at J, leaving 10 bases unmatched. This chain's CDR3 is CASSLSRGGGETQYF. Written as DNA, the CDR3 is TGTGCCAGCAGCCTGTCTCGGGGGGGCGGTGAGACCCAGTACTTC.

V gene TRBV5-4 combines with J gene TRBJ1-6, with TRBD1 as a possible D gene (6 bases). From germline, CDR1 is SGHNT and CDR2 YYREEE (reference sequence). V was trimmed by 6 bases and J by 7 bases, leaving 11 bases between them. This CDR3 region has 13 residues. The DNA of the CDR3 is TGTGCCAGCAAATATCAGGGGAATTCACCCCTCCACTTT. Translation: CASKYQGNSPLHF. The entire variable domain, with the rest obtained from reference TRBV5-4 and TRBJ1-6, is as follows: ETGVTQSPTHLIKTRGQQVTLRCSSQSGHNTVSWYQQALGQGPQFIFQYYREEENGRGNFPPRFSGLQFPNYSSELNVNALELDDSALYLCASKYQGNSPLHFGNGTRLTVT.

This chain uses TRBV5-1 with TRBJ1-1; possibly TRBD1 for D (5 bases). The germline CDR1 and CDR2 sequences are SGHRS and YFSETQ. This CDR3 comprises 15 residues. The germline V and J ends were trimmed by 4 bases and 1 base, with 14 bases remaining between them. CDR3 sequence reads: CASSLGTRQNTEAFF. The CDR3 DNA is TGCGCCAGCAGCCTCGGGACCAGACAGAACACTGAAGCTTTCTTT.

This clonotype has more than one count but fewer than ten. V and J are TRBV9 and TRBJ1-1, with D unclear. The CDR3 is 14 residues long. Germline lookup yields CDR1 SGDLS and CDR2 YYNGEE. Trimming removed 0 bases at V and 5 bases at J, with 11 bases between. The CDR3 protein is CASSVGPAGTEAFF. The CDR3 DNA reads as TGTGCCAGCAGCGTAGGGCCCGCGGGGACTGAAGCTTTCTTT.

This clonotype was observed a single time. The rearrangement uses TRBV20-1 and TRBJ2-6; no clear D. This CDR3 is built from 17 residues. Germline V gene data show CDR1 as DFQATT and CDR2 as SNEGSKA (reference sequence). Trimming took off 2 bases at V and 0 bases at J, with 14 bases between the two ends. CDR3 sequence (DNA): TGCAGTGCTAGACCTCTCCCACAGAGCTCTGGGGCCAACGTCCTGACTTTC. It is translated as CSARPLPQSSGANVLTF.

The V call is TRBV6-5, the J call TRBJ1-2; 9 bases align to TRBD1. Looked up from germline, CDR1 is MNHEY and CDR2 is SVGAGI. V gave up 8 bases and J gave up 7 bases; unmatched junction bases: 14. This CDR3 comprises 15 residues. As DNA, the CDR3 is TGTGCCAGCGGATCCGGGACAGGGCATCAAAGTGGCTACACCTTC. This sequence encodes CASGSGTGHQSGYTF.

This clonotype was detected only a few times. The genes are TRBV6-2 or TRBV6-3 and TRBJ2-7; D is tentatively TRBD1 or TRBD2 (5 bases each). This CDR3 is built from 13 residues. V was shortened by 6 bases and J by 5 bases, with 14 bases between the two germline ends. Germline V gives CDR1 MNHEY, CDR2 SVGEGT. The CDR3 DNA is TGTGCCAGCAGCCCCTTGGGGGACCACGAGCAGTACGTC. Translation gives CASSPLGDHEQYV.

The genes are TRBV6-4 and TRBJ2-3; 7 bases are shared with TRBD2. The junction had 11 bases not matched to a gene; V was cut back by 6 bases and J by 5 bases. This CDR3 is built from 15 residues. CDR1 and CDR2 (germline): MRHNA, SNTAGT. The CDR3 loop is CASSDSGATGDTQYF. CDR3 bases: TGTGCCAGCAGCGACAGCGGGGCTACAGGAGATACGCAGTATTTT.

A few counts support this clonotype. The CDR3, as DNA: TGTGCCAGCAGCCAAGTCGCACAGGGTAGGACAGATACGCAGTATTTT. The encoded protein is CASSQVAQGRTDTQYF. This chain connects TRBV3-1 to TRBJ2-3; D possibly corresponds to TRBD1 (6 bases). The CDR3 is 16 amino acids. Germline V lookup: CDR1 LGHDT, CDR2 YNNKEL (reference sequence). The V end was cut by 1 base, the J end by 3 bases, with 14 bases between.

This clonotype has only a few counts. V usage is TRBV7-8 and J usage is TRBJ2-6; a possible D gene is TRBD1 (6 bases). Per the germline V gene, CDR1 is SGHVS and CDR2 is FQNEAQ. V lost 1 base and J 0 bases, leaving 19 bases between the germline ends. The CDR3 runs to 20 residues. The CDR3: CASSLDSDSLAPSGANVLTF. CDR3 DNA: TGTGCCAGCAGCTTAGATTCGGACAGTTTGGCACCCTCTGGGGCCAACGTCCTGACTTTC.

This clonotype was seen a few times. V usage is TRBV12-3 or TRBV12-4 and J usage is TRBJ2-1; TRBD1 matches at 7 bases. The CDR3 is made up of 11 amino acids. The ends lost 4 bases at V and 10 bases at J; junction bases unmatched: 1. The CDR3 is CASSWGQEQFF. DNA for the CDR3: TGTGCCAGCAGTTGGGGACAGGAGCAGTTCTTC.

This clonotype has more than one count but fewer than ten. This clone may be a read error of a much larger clone one base away. The CDR3 here is CANSYHTRSVTGNTEAFF. The DNA for the CDR3 is TGTGCCAACAGTTACCACACTAGGTCTGTGACAGGAAACACTGAAGCTTTCTTT. The J gene is TRBJ1-1, the V gene TRBV6-6; D might be TRBD1 (6 bases). Germline V lookup: CDR1 MNHNY, CDR2 SVGAGI (reference sequence). There are 18 residues in the CDR3.